This passage covers 28 T cell receptor beta chains from one sample sequenced in a study of blood T cell repertoires in COVID-19. TCRdb's table, derived via immunoSEQ multiplex PCR, lists solely in-frame clones and lacks some. Among around 70,000 clones listed, about 83% were seen once. Sequenced: peripheral blood. These TCRs come from a human donor in a cohort sampled during active COVID-19.

This sequence joins TRBV6-2 or TRBV6-3 and TRBJ2-2; D gene unclear. V lost 1 base and J lost 4, with 10 bases in between. This CDR3 spans 15 amino acids. The germline V gene has CDR1 MNHEY and CDR2 SVGEGT. The CDR3 bases are TGTGCCAGCAGTTACTTAACTACGCGCACCGGGGAGCTGTTTTTT. It encodes CASSYLTTRTGELFF.

V and J are TRBV5-1 and TRBJ2-7; perhaps TRBD2 as D (6 bases). Germline values: CDR1 SGHRS, CDR2 YFSETQ. The CDR3 extends over 16 amino acids. V was trimmed by 3 bases and J by 3 bases, leaving 19 bases between them. The CDR3, as DNA: TGCGCCAGCAGCTCACAACCGGGACTCCCGGACTACGAGCAGTACTTC. Protein product: CASSSQPGLPDYEQYF.

The sample holds a few counts of this clone. CDR3 in amino acids: CASSFLLAGGYNEQFF. In DNA form, the CDR3 reads TGTGCCAGCAGTTTCCTACTAGCGGGGGGCTACAATGAGCAGTTCTTC. V is TRBV6-2 or TRBV6-3 and J is TRBJ2-1, with 12 positions matching TRBD2. The CDR3 is 16 residues long. Germline CDR1 and CDR2: MNHEY and SVGEGT. Losses at the gene ends were 4 bases for V and 3 bases for J; bases not matched to a gene: 4.

The chain couples TRBV19 to TRBJ2-2; D is unresolved. The CDR3 has 12 residues. Trimming pared 3 bases from V and 7 bases from J, leaving 6 bases between. From germline, CDR1 is LNHDA and CDR2 SQIVND (reference sequence). Here the CDR3 DNA reads TGTGCCAGTAGTATTGGAGACGGGGAGCTGTTTTTT. Translated: CASSIGDGELFF.

This clone has a single count. The V call is TRBV15, the J call TRBJ1-3, with unresolved D. The CDR3 is 13 residues long. The germline V and J ends were trimmed by 3 bases and 0 bases, with 3 bases remaining between them. From germline, CDR1 is LNHNV and CDR2 YYDKDF (reference sequence). CDR3: CATSSGSGNTIYF. In nucleotides, the CDR3 is TGTGCCACCAGCAGCGGCTCTGGAAACACCATATATTTT.

This clone showed up just a few times. The chain uses TRBV5-1 and TRBJ1-5; 7 nucleotides align to TRBD1. This CDR3 has 19 amino acids. V was clipped by 2 bases and J by 3 bases; unmatched bases: 17. From germline, CDR1 is SGHRS and CDR2 YFSETQ. CDR3 residues: CASSFLPEDRRSVNQPQHF. DNA of the CDR3: TGCGCCAGCAGCTTCTTACCCGAGGACAGGCGGTCAGTCAATCAGCCCCAGCATTTT.

V and J are TRBV5-6 and TRBJ2-2; 9 nucleotides line up with TRBD1. CDR1 and CDR2 (germline): SGHDT, YYEEEE. This CDR3 is 15 amino acids long. With 3 bases clipped from V and 3 bases from J, the junction kept 3 bases outside the gene matches. This CDR3 reads CASSWGDRDTGELFF. Here the CDR3 DNA reads TGTGCCAGCAGCTGGGGGGACAGGGACACCGGGGAGCTGTTTTTT.

This clone was detected only a few times. The V and J genes are TRBV28 and TRBJ1-5; D is perhaps TRBD1 (5 bases). This CDR3 is 14 amino acids long. V lost 1 base, J lost 5 bases, and 9 bases lay in between. The germline V gene has CDR1 MDHEN and CDR2 SYDVKM. This chain's CDR3 is CASSLSLGDQPQHF. The CDR3, as DNA: TGTGCCAGCAGTTTATCATTAGGGGATCAGCCCCAGCATTTT.

The chain is built from TRBV7-9 and TRBJ2-3, with no clear D. CDR1 and CDR2 from the germline V gene are SEHNR and FQNEAQ (reference sequence). Trimming cost V 1 base and J 1 base, with 6 bases left between them. This CDR3 is built from 14 residues. CDR3: CASSLGLGTDTQYF. DNA for the CDR3: TGTGCCAGCAGCTTAGGTCTCGGCACAGATACGCAGTATTTT.

The V call is TRBV7-2, the J call TRBJ2-1; 10 positions match TRBD1. Per the germline V gene, CDR1 is SGHTA and CDR2 is FQGNSA. The CDR3 loop spans 16 amino acids. V lost 1 base and J lost 6; bases outside the gene matches: 6. CDR3 nucleotide sequence: TGTGCCAGCAGCTTAGTCGGGACAGGGGCTATCAATGAGCAGTTCTTC. Amino acid sequence: CASSLVGTGAINEQFF.

The CDR3 region has the DNA TGTGCCAGCCGGGACAGGGGAAAAGAGACCCAGTACTTC. It codes for CASRDRGKETQYF. V usage is TRBV19 and J usage is TRBJ2-5, with 10 bases identical to TRBD1. The CDR3 spans 13 residues. Germline-derived CDR1 and CDR2 are LNHDA and SQIVND (reference sequence). V shed 9 bases and J 3 bases; nucleotides not matched to a gene: 4.

J is TRBJ2-1 and V is TRBV21-1; TRBD2 was called by the table and not checked on the DNA. TRBV21-1 is assigned pseudogene status. The CDR3 consists of 19 residues. CDR3 residues: CASTPPGTASGSSYNEQFF. Written as DNA, the CDR3 is TGTGCCAGCACACCCCCCGGGACAGCTAGCGGGAGCTCCTACAATGAGCAGTTCTTC.

This chain links TRBV19 with TRBJ1-2; TRBD1 agrees at 7 bases. The CDR3 length is 12 residues. The V gene's germline CDR1 is LNHDA and CDR2 SQIVND (reference sequence). V was clipped by 4 bases and J by 8 bases; unmatched bases: 4. This CDR3 reads CASSTDREGYTF. CDR3 sequence (DNA): TGTGCCAGTAGTACCGACAGGGAAGGCTACACCTTC.

The chain combines TRBV19 with TRBJ1-5; the match to TRBD1 covers 8 bases. The CDR3 spans 16 residues. Germline loops: CDR1 LNHDA, CDR2 SQIVND (reference sequence). V shed 5 bases, J shed 2 bases, and the junction held 8 bases outside the gene matches. As DNA, the CDR3 is TGTGCCAGTAGTCCTTCCGACAGGGGCGGCAATCAGCCCCAGCATTTT. It specifies CASSPSDRGGNQPQHF.

The V gene is TRBV28, the J gene TRBJ2-5; D is possibly TRBD2 (5 bases). V was clipped by 6 bases and J by 1 base, with 6 bases between them. CDR1 and CDR2 (germline): MDHEN, SYDVKM. The CDR3 contains 12 residues. CDR3 DNA: TGTGCCAGCAGAACTAGCCAAGAGACCCAGTACTTC. Protein sequence: CASRTSQETQYF.

This clone was found a few times. The rearrangement joins TRBV28 to TRBJ2-4; D not certain. V was pared by 5 bases and J by 0 bases, with 14 bases between. CDR1 is MDHEN, CDR2 SYDVKM, per germline. CDR3 length: 16 amino acids. CDR3 in amino acids: CASSPRSGLAKNIQYF. The CDR3 DNA reads TGTGCCAGCAGTCCCCGGTCAGGATTAGCCAAAAACATTCAGTACTTC.

This clone has only a few counts. The chain links TRBV19 to TRBJ2-2; 15 bases are a match to TRBD2. Germline CDR1 and CDR2: LNHDA and SQIVND (reference sequence). This CDR3 is 20 amino acids long. Unmatched junction bases numbered 16, after V lost 4 bases and J lost 7 bases. The CDR3 reads CASSTYGLAGGPPVIGELFF. CDR3 DNA: TGTGCCAGTAGTACCTACGGACTAGCGGGAGGGCCGCCGGTCATCGGGGAGCTGTTTTTT.

On this clone itself: One end of the junction fails to match germline, which may point to a read error. The chain combines TRBV7-7 with TRBJ1-1; 7 nucleotides match TRBD1. The CDR3 covers 15 residues. Germline CDR1 reads SSHAT; CDR2 reads FNYEAQ (reference sequence). In nucleotides, the CDR3 is TGTGCTAGCAGCCTTCCATCCGACAGGGACACTGAAGCTTTCTTT. This encodes CASSLPSDRDTEAFF.

The chain is built from TRBV6-5 and TRBJ2-5, with D possibly TRBD1 on 6 matching bases. Germline CDR1 and CDR2: MNHEY and SVGAGI. Trimming left V 5 bases short and J 6 bases short, with 16 bases between. The CDR3 totals 14 residues. CDR3 region: CASSLGQPAQTQYF. The CDR3 DNA is TGTGCCAGCAGTCTTGGACAGCCGGCGCAGACCCAGTACTTC.

The chain recombines TRBV6-5 with TRBJ2-3; TRBD1 is a possible D gene (5 bases). Looked up from germline, CDR1 is MNHEY and CDR2 is SVGAGI. V lost 7 bases and J 1 base, leaving 9 bases between the germline ends. The CDR3 has 13 residues. CDR3 sequence reads: CASILQGTDTQYF. The CDR3 coding sequence is TGTGCCAGCATCCTACAGGGCACAGATACGCAGTATTTT.

The gene calls are TRBV5-4 and TRBJ2-7, with D tentatively TRBD2 (6 bases). V was clipped by 0 bases and J by 3 bases, with 10 bases between them. Germline V gives CDR1 SGHNT, CDR2 YYREEE (reference sequence). CDR3 length equals 14 residues. The CDR3 DNA is TGTGCCAGCAGCTTGGCGGGGGTAAACTACGAGCAGTACTTC. It encodes CASSLAGVNYEQYF.

The rearrangement joins TRBV5-1 to TRBJ1-3; D is uncertain. Between the trimmed V and J ends, which lost 0 bases and 0 bases, there was a span of 4 bases. Per germline, CDR1 SGHRS and CDR2 YFSETQ. The CDR3 extends over 14 amino acids. The CDR3 nucleotides read TGCGCCAGCAGCTTGGGAGACTCTGGAAACACCATATATTTT. Its translation: CASSLGDSGNTIYF. Looking up the rest from reference TRBV5-1 and TRBJ1-3 gives the full variable domain: KAGVTQTPRYLIKTRGQQVTLSCSPISGHRSVSWYQQTPGQGLQFLFEYFSETQRNKGNFPGRFSGRQFSNSRSEMNVSTLELGDSALYLCASSLGDSGNTIYFGEGSWLTVV.

The CDR3 region has the DNA TGTGCCAGCAGCTTCGCGACTAGCGGGCCCTACGAGCAGTACTTC. This translates into CASSFATSGPYEQYF. The rearrangement uses TRBV11-2 and TRBJ2-7; 10 nucleotides align to TRBD2. The J segment lost 2 bases and the V segment lost 3 bases, leaving 4 bases of the junction unmatched. The germline V gene has CDR1 SGHAT and CDR2 FQNNGV. The CDR3 spans 15 residues.

The V and J genes are TRBV7-2 and TRBJ2-1; TRBD1 agrees at 8 bases. Germline values: CDR1 SGHTA, CDR2 FQGNSA. This CDR3 contains 15 residues. V shed 4 bases, J shed 6 bases, and the junction held 8 bases outside the gene matches. The CDR3 DNA reads as TGTGCCAGCAGCTCCCAGGGGGCATCTTCCAATGAGCAGTTCTTC. Amino acids: CASSSQGASSNEQFF.

V and J are TRBV19 and TRBJ2-7; TRBD2 is a possible D gene (7 bases). Per the germline V gene, CDR1 is LNHDA and CDR2 is SQIVND (reference sequence). Trimming removed 4 bases from V and 6 bases from J, with 13 bases in between. The CDR3 is 13 residues long. The CDR3 loop reads CASSTVAGAEQYF. The CDR3 DNA reads as TGTGCCAGTAGTACCGTGGCGGGGGCCGAGCAGTACTTC.

This clone was seen a few times. The J gene is TRBJ2-2, the V gene TRBV28; 7 bases align to TRBD2. The CDR3 length is 15 residues. Germline V lookup: CDR1 MDHEN, CDR2 SYDVKM. V was pared by 7 bases and J by 5 bases, with 10 bases of the junction left unmatched. CDR3 in amino acids: CASIDRGRGTGELFF. CDR3 sequence (DNA): TGTGCCAGCATCGATCGCGGGAGAGGAACCGGGGAGCTGTTTTTT.

This sequence joins TRBV28 and TRBJ2-7, with TRBD1 matching 9 bases. The CDR3 consists of 14 residues. Per the germline V gene, CDR1 is MDHEN and CDR2 is SYDVKM. V lost 4 bases to trimming and J lost 5 bases; unmatched junction nucleotides: 6. As DNA, the CDR3 is TGTGCCAGCAGTTCGGGACAGGGAAAACACGAGCAGTACTTC. This sequence encodes CASSSGQGKHEQYF.

The chain combines TRBV7-2 with TRBJ2-5; 9 positions match TRBD2. This CDR3 spans 16 amino acids. V lost 5 bases and J lost 4; bases outside the gene matches: 11. CDR1 and CDR2 (germline): SGHTA, FQGNSA. The CDR3 sequence: CASSPRTSEGRETQYF. CDR3 DNA: TGTGCCAGCAGCCCGCGGACTAGCGAAGGGAGAGAGACCCAGTACTTC.